The T cell receptor beta chain under discussion was sequenced for a study of blood T cell repertoires in COVID-19. Study at large: Acute-phase and convalescent COVID-19 samples originated in the United States, Italy and Spain. Nucleic acid was either cDNA or gDNA, and it came from T cells, B-cell-depleted T cells, or PBMCs.

As processed by the authors: Reference gene primers were amplified, and this amplification served to estimate nucleated cell counts. Sequencing was performed with immunoSEQ multiplex PCR; in TCRdb, only in-frame clones are kept and a portion is missing. That table supplies the V and J calls and clone size; D and trimming were determined from the DNA. This sample yields 150,000 to 200,000 clones, of which about 80% are seen a single time; around 6.9% belongs to the top ten. The specimen sequenced was peripheral blood. The receptor was derived from a man aged 60-69 years with acute or convalescent COVID-19.

The CDR3 DNA is TGCACCAGCAGCCAACCGCCGGCCGCTAGCGGGACATTTATGGACGTCTCCTACGAGCAGTACTTC. It specifies CTSSQPPAASGTFMDVSYEQYF. The chain couples TRBV1 to TRBJ2-7; no DNA check was done on the table's D call, TRBD2. TRBV1 is a pseudogene locus. This CDR3 is built from 22 residues.